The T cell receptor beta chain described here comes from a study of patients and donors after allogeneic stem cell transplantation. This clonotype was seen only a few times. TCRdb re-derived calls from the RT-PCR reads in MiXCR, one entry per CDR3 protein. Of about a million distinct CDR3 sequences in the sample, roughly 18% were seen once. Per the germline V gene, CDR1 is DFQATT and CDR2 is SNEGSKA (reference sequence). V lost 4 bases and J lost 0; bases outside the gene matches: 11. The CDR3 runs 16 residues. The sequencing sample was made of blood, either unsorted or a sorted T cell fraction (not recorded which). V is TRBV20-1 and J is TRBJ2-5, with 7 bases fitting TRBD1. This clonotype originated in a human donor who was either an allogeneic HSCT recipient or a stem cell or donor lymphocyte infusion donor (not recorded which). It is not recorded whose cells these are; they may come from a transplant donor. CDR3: CSAIQGPALYQETQYF. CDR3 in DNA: TGCAGTGCTATACAGGGGCCAGCGCTCTACCAAGAGACCCAGTACTTC.